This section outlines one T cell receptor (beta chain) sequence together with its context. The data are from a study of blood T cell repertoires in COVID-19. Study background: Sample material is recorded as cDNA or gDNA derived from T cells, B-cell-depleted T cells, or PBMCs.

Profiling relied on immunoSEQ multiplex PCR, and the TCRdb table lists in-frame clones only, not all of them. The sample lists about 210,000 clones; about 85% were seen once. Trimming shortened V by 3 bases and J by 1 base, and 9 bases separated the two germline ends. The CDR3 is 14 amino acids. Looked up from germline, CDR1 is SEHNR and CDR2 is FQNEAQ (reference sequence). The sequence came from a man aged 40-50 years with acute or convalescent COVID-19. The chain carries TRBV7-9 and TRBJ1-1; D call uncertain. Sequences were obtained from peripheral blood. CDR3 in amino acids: CASSFQEGNTEAFF. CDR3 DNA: TGTGCCAGCAGCTTCCAGGAGGGGAACACTGAAGCTTTCTTT.